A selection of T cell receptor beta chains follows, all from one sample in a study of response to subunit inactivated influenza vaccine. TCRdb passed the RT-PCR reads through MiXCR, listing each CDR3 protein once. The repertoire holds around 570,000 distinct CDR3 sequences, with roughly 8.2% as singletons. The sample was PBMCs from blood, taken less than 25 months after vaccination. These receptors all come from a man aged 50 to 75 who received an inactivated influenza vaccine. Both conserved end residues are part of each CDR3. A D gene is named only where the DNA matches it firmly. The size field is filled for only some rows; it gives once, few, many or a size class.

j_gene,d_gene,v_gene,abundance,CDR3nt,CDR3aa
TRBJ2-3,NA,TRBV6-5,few,TGTGCCAGCAGTTACCGCGGGCCCACAGATACGCAGTATTTT,CASSYRGPTDTQYF
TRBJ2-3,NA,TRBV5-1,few,TGCGCCAGCACCGTCCCGACTGGCACAGATACGCAGTATTTT,CASTVPTGTDTQYF
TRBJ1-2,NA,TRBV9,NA,TGTGCCAGCAGCTACGATTCGGACTATGGCTACACCTTC,CASSYDSDYGYTF
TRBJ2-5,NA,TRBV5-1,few,TGCGCCAGCAGCTTCCTCGGAGGGGCAGAGACCCAGTACTTC,CASSFLGGAETQYF
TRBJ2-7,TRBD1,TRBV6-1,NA,TGTGCCAGCAGCCACATTTCGACAGGGGAGCAGTACTTC,CASSHISTGEQYF
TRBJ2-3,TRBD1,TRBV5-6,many,TGTGCCAGCAGCTTACAGGGGGCCGAGTACACAGATACGCAGTATTTT,CASSLQGAEYTDTQYF
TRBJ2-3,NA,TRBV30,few,TGTGCCTGGAGGACTGGGGTGGCCACAGATACGCAGTATTTT,CAWRTGVATDTQYF
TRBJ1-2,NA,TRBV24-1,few,TGTGCCACCAGTGATGCGGACAGCCGCTATGGCTACACCTTC,CATSDADSRYGYTF
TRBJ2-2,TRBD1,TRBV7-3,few,TGTGCCAGCAGGCTTGGGACAGGGAACACCGGGGAGCTGTTTTTT,CASRLGTGNTGELFF
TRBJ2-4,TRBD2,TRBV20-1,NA,TGCAGTGCTAGAGAGGGACTAGCGGGAGGAAAGTACTTC,CSAREGLAGGKYF
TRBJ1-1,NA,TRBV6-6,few,TGTGCCAGCAGTAAACAGGGCCCTGAAGCTTTCTTT,CASSKQGPEAFF
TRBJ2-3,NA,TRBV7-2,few,TGTGCCAGCAGCTTGCAAACAGGGAGGGCAGATACGCAGTATTTT,CASSLQTGRADTQYF
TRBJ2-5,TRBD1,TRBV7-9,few,TGTGCCAGCAGCCCCGATTTCCACCGGGGACAGGAGGAGACCCAGTACTTC,CASSPDFHRGQEETQYF
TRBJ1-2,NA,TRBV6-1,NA,TGTGCCAGCAGGGATGTCGGGGCGAATGGCTACACCTTC,CASRDVGANGYTF
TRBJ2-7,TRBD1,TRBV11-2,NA,TGTGCCAGCACCACCCTCCAGGGGGCTTACGAGCAGTACTTC,CASTTLQGAYEQYF
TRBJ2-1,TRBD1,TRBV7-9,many,TGTGCCAGCAGCTCGGGACAGGGAGGGATCAATGAGCAGTTCTTC,CASSSGQGGINEQFF
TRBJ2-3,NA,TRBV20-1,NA,TGCAGTGCGGTGCCCCTCGGGGCCGGGACAGATACGCAGTATTTT,CSAVPLGAGTDTQYF
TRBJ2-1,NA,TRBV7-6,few,TGTGCCAGCAGCTCACCGCTGGACAGCTCCTACAATGAGCAGTTCTTC,CASSSPLDSSYNEQFF
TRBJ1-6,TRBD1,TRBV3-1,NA,TGTGCCAGCAGGGGTGGGACAGGGTCTAGTGTGAATCCTGCTTCACCCCTCCACTTT,CASRGGTGSSVNPASPLHF
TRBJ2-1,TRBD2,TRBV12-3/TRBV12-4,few,TGTGCCAGCAGACCCGGGACTAGCGGGGGAAGCTCCTACAATGAGCAGTTCTTC,CASRPGTSGGSSYNEQFF
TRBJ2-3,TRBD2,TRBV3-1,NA,TGTGCCAGCAGCCAACTGAGACTAGCGGGGACGCAGTATTTT,CASSQLRLAGTQYF
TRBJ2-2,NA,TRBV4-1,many,TGCGCCAGCAGCCCTCGGACAGCAAGAACCGGGGAGCTGTTTTTT,CASSPRTARTGELFF
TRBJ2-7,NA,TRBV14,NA,TGTGCCAGCAGCCCTCGGACCTCGGGGAACGAGCAGTACTTC,CASSPRTSGNEQYF
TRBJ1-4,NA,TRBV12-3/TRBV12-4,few,TGTGCCAGCAGTTCCGGAAATTATGAAAAACTGTTTTTT,CASSSGNYEKLFF
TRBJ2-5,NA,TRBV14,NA,TGTGCCAGCAACGGACGGGGGAACCAAGAGACCCAGTACTTC,CASNGRGNQETQYF
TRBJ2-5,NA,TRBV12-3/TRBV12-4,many,TGTGCCAGCAGTTCCAGCCGTGGCGGCTTGGGGACCCAGTACTTC,CASSSSRGGLGTQYF
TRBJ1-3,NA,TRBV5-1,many,TGCGCCAGCAGCTTGGACACGAGCTCTGGAAACACCATATATTTT,CASSLDTSSGNTIYF
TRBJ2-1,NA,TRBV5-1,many,TGTGCCAGCAGCTCTGGGGGGAGCTCCTACAATGAGCAGTTCTTC,CASSSGGSSYNEQFF
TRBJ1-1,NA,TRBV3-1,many,TGTGCCAGCAGCCAAGATCCCGGGACTGAAGCTTTCTTT,CASSQDPGTEAFF
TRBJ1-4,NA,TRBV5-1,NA,TGCGCCAGCAGCCGGGACGGGCTAAATGAAAAACTGTTTTTT,CASSRDGLNEKLFF
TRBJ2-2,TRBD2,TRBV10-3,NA,TGTGCCACACAACTAGCGGAGAACACCGGGGAGCTGTTTTTT,CATQLAENTGELFF
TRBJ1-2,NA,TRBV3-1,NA,TGTGCCAGCAGCCTCGGGACTATCCCTGATGGCTACACCTTC,CASSLGTIPDGYTF
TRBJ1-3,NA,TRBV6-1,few,TGTGCCAGCAGTGAAGCCATCGGGCAGAGCCAAGTGGACACCATATATTTT,CASSEAIGQSQVDTIYF
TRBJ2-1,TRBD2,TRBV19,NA,TGTGCCAGTAGTGGGAGGGTGGAGCGGCGGAAACGCAAGGAGCAGTTCTTC,CASSGRVERRKRKEQFF
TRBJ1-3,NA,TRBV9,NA,TGTGCCAGCAGCGTAGGACCCCCCGCTAAGGACACCATATATTTT,CASSVGPPAKDTIYF
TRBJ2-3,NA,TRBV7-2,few,TGTGCCAGCAAACTGGACTCGTACATGGATACGCAGTATTTT,CASKLDSYMDTQYF
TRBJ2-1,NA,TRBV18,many,TGTGCCAGCTCACTTTCCGGGACCACCTACAATGAGCAGTTCTTC,CASSLSGTTYNEQFF